Listed here are 14 T cell receptor beta chains from one sample, sequenced in a study of post-analysis software for immune sequencing data. Study results and limitations: Patients used about five TRBV segments, including TRBV5-6, TRBV5-1 and TRBV20-1, more often than controls.

No antigen is known for these receptors. Included in the TCR beta cDNA libraries were unique molecular identifiers. In TCRdb, the PCR reads were re-called with MiXCR into one record per CDR3 protein. This table has roughly 800,000 distinct CDR3 sequences, 40% to 55% appearing once. Material for sequencing was blood. The source is a girl under 18 with multiple sclerosis.

This clonotype has only a few counts. The chain recombines TRBV29-1 with TRBJ1-2; D is uncertain. The V and J ends lost 4 bases and 1 base respectively, with 10 bases between them. From germline, CDR1 is SQVTM and CDR2 ANQGSEA. This CDR3 spans 13 amino acids. The CDR3 sequence is CSVVNDNNYGYTF. CDR3 in DNA: TGCAGCGTTGTAAATGACAATAACTATGGCTACACCTTC.

This clonotype was counted only a few times. V gene TRBV24-1 combines with J gene TRBJ2-5; 8 bases line up with TRBD1. The DNA matches TRBJ2-7 better at its end, which makes the J call doubtful. The CDR3 runs to 16 residues. CDR1 is KGHDR and CDR2 is SFDVKD in the germline V gene. This chain's CDR3 is CATREVWDRPFNEQYF. In DNA, the CDR3 is TGTGCCACCAGGGAAGTTTGGGACAGGCCTTTCAACGAGCAGTACTTC.

The CDR3 protein is CASSLGLGLNSPLHF. CDR3 sequence (DNA): TGTGCCAGCAGCTTAGGTCTGGGGTTAAATTCACCCCTCCACTTT. V and J are TRBV7-3 and TRBJ1-6; D is undetermined. V shed 2 bases and J shed 7 bases, with 12 bases lying between them. The CDR3 is made up of 15 amino acids. The V gene's germline CDR1 is SGHTA and CDR2 FQGTGA.

This rearrangement joins TRBV20-1 to TRBJ1-2; D gene uncertain. Between the trimmed V and J ends, which lost 0 bases and 8 bases, there was a span of 16 bases. Germline V CDR1 and CDR2: DFQATT, SNEGSKA (reference sequence). The CDR3 is 14 residues long. Written as DNA, the CDR3 is TGCAGTGCTAGAGAGAGATTCGCGGCGGAGGGCTACACCTTC. This sequence encodes CSARERFAAEGYTF.

About this clonotype itself: A read error is possible here, since a much larger clone lies one base away. The chain is built from TRBV20-1 and TRBJ2-1; perhaps D is TRBD1 or TRBD2 (5 bases each). This CDR3 is 15 amino acids long. Germline CDR1 DFQATT, CDR2 SNEGSKA (reference sequence). Trimming shortened V by 2 bases and J by 11 bases, and 22 bases separated the two germline ends. CDR3 DNA sequence: TGCAGTGCTAGAATGGGGGAGCCAATCAACGGTCAGCAGTTCTTC. This translates into CSARMGEPINGQQFF.

Of note for this clonotype: Possible read error: a much larger clone is one base away. The rearrangement links TRBV12-3 or TRBV12-4 to TRBJ1-2, with D perhaps matching TRBD1 (6 bases). CDR3 length: 13 amino acids. CDR3 bases: TGTGCCAGCAGTTCAGGGGCCGGATATGGCTACATCTTC. Residues: CASSSGAGYGYIF.

This chain connects TRBV5-4 to TRBJ2-7, with D tentatively TRBD2 (6 bases). This CDR3 contains 14 residues. V gave up 4 bases and J gave up 2 bases, with 13 bases separating them. Per the germline V gene, CDR1 is SGHNT and CDR2 is YYREEE (reference sequence). The CDR3 sequence: CASSREIGTYEQYF. As DNA, the CDR3 is TGTGCCAGCAGCCGGGAGATCGGGACCTACGAGCAGTACTTC.

This clonotype was observed a few times. The rearrangement uses TRBV20-1 and TRBJ2-4; no clear D gene. There are 15 residues in the CDR3. V shed 0 bases and J shed 3 bases, with 12 bases lying between them. Looked up from germline, CDR1 is DFQATT and CDR2 is SNEGSKA (reference sequence). The CDR3 nucleotides read TGCAGTGCTAGAGATTCCCTGCTCGGCAAAAACATTCAGTACTTC. Its translation is CSARDSLLGKNIQYF.

The gene calls are TRBV29-1 and TRBJ1-1; D is unresolved. This CDR3 region has 14 residues. V lost 4 bases to trimming and J lost 0 bases, with 12 bases between them. The germline V gene has CDR1 SQVTM and CDR2 ANQGSEA. CDR3 region: CSVVLMTMNTEAFF. CDR3 DNA: TGCAGCGTTGTGTTGATGACAATGAACACTGAAGCTTTCTTT.

This clonotype has just a few counts. The chain carries TRBV28 and TRBJ2-7; weak D call: TRBD1 (6 bases). This CDR3 has 13 amino acids. Trimming pared 6 bases from V and 2 bases from J, leaving 11 bases between. Germline V gene data show CDR1 as MDHEN and CDR2 as SYDVKM. CDR3 in DNA: TGTGCCAGCAGGGGGACACCTACCTACGAGCAGTACTTC. This codes for CASRGTPTYEQYF.

This clonotype was observed a few times. This rearrangement joins TRBV20-1 to TRBJ2-1, with 9 bases identical to TRBD2. V lost 6 bases, J lost 10 bases, and 7 bases stayed unmatched. CDR3 length: 12 amino acids. CDR1 and CDR2 (germline): DFQATT, SNEGSKA (reference sequence). CDR3 protein: CSAQGLAGEQFF. The CDR3 DNA reads as TGCAGTGCCCAGGGGCTAGCGGGAGAGCAGTTCTTC.

The chain has TRBV7-2 and TRBJ1-2, with a tentative D call TRBD1 (6 bases). The CDR3 has 14 amino acids. Germline assignment: CDR1 SGHTA and CDR2 FQGNSA. V was trimmed by 5 bases and J by 5 bases, leaving 15 bases between them. CDR3 in DNA: TGTGCCAGCAGCCTCGACAGGACGAATTATGGCTACACCTTC. This translates into CASSLDRTNYGYTF.

The V call is TRBV15, the J call TRBJ2-1; no clear D. This CDR3 contains 17 residues. CDR1 and CDR2 (germline): LNHNV, YYDKDF (reference sequence). V lost 1 base and J lost 0, with 13 bases in between. The CDR3 protein is CATSRVGPGPSYNEQFF. The CDR3 bases are TGTGCCACCAGCAGAGTAGGTCCGGGTCCCTCCTACAATGAGCAGTTCTTC.

This clonotype was counted a few times. V and J are TRBV10-3 and TRBJ2-5, with D hard to call. The CDR3 has 14 amino acids. The germline V gene encodes CDR1 ENHRY and CDR2 SYGVKD. V lost 0 bases and J lost 1, with 6 bases in between. CDR3 in DNA: TGTGCCATCAGTGAGTCGCGCCGCCAAGAGACCCAGTACTTC. Translating it yields CAISESRRQETQYF.